The entry below describes one T cell receptor (beta chain). Its cognate antigen is unknown. With 3 bases removed from V and 2 bases from J, the gap between germline ends came to 19 bases. The CDR3 runs 17 residues. Sequencing targeted TCR beta in blood CD8+ and CD4+ T cells. The multiple sclerosis controls were treatment-naive patients affected by stable or active relapsing-remitting disease. These data belong to a study of CD8 T cells in Susac syndrome. Study observations and caveats: The study acknowledged a relatively small number of individuals in its TCR sequencing and HLA analysis.

It was with random hexamers that about 0.45 to 1 ug RNA was reverse transcribed. Coverage of TCR beta CDR3 amplification by immunoSEQ multiplex PCR extended to 54 Vbeta and 13 Jbeta. TCRdb re-derived calls from the immunoSEQ multiplex PCR reads in MiXCR, one entry per CDR3 protein. The sample consists of nearly 200,000 distinct CDR3 sequences, more than 90% of them appearing once. The source of this sequence is a human donor with multiple sclerosis. The V gene is TRBV23-1, the J gene TRBJ1-2; possibly TRBD1 for D (6 bases). TRBV23-1 is an ORF, with its function uncertain. The material sequenced was CD4+ T cells from PBMCs. Here the CDR3 DNA reads TGCGCCAGCAGTCATTACCCCCCCGGGGACATAAACTATGGCTACACCTTC. Its translation: CASSHYPPGDINYGYTF.